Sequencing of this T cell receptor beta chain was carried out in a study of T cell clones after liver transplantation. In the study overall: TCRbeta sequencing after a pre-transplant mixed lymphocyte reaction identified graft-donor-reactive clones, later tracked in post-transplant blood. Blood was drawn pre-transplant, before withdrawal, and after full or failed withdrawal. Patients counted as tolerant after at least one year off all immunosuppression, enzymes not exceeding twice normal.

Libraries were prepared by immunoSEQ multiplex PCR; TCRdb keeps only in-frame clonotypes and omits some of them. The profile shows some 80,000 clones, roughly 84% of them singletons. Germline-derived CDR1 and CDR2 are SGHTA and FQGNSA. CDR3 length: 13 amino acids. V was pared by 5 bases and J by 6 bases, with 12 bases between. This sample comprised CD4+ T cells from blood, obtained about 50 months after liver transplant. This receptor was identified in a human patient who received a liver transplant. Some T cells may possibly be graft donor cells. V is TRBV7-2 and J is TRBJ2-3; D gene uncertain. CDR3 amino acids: CASSPRTLDTQYF. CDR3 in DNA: TGTGCCAGCAGCCCCAGAACCCTTGATACGCAGTATTTT.